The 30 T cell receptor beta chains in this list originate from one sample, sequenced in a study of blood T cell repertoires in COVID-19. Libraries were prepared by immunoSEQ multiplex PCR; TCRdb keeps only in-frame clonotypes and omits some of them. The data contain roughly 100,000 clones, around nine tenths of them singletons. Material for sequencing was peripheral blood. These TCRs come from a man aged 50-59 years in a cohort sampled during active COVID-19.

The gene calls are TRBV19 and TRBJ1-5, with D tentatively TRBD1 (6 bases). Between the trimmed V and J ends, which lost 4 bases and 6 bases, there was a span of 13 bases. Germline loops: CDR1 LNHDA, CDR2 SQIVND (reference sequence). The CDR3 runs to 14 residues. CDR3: CASSTQGYSQPQHF. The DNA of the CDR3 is TGTGCCAGTAGTACGCAGGGGTACTCTCAGCCCCAGCATTTT.

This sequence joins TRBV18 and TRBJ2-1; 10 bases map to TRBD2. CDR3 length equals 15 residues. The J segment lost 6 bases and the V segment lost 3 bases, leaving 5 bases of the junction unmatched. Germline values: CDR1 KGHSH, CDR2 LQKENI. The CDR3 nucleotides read TGTGCCAGCTCACCTTCAGCGGGGGGGGGCAATGAGCAGTTCTTC. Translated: CASSPSAGGGNEQFF.

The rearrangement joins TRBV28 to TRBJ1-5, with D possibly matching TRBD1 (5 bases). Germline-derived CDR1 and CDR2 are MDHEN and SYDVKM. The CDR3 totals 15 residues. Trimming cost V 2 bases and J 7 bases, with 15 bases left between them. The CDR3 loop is CASSLAGMERQPQHF. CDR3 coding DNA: TGTGCCAGCAGTTTAGCAGGGATGGAAAGGCAGCCCCAGCATTTT.

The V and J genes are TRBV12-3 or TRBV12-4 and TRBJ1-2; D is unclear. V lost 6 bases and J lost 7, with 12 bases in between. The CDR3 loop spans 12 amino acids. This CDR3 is CASRSFGIGYTF. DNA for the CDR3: TGTGCCAGCAGGTCGTTCGGGATTGGCTACACCTTC.

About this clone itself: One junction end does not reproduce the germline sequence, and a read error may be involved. The CDR3 DNA is TGTGCCGGCAGCCTGACAGGGAGAGAGAATCAGCCCCAGCATTTT. Translated, it gives CAGSLTGRENQPQHF. The rearrangement joins TRBV2 to TRBJ1-5, with 7 nucleotides matching TRBD1. The CDR3 loop spans 15 amino acids. CDR1 is SNHLY, CDR2 FYNNEI, per germline.

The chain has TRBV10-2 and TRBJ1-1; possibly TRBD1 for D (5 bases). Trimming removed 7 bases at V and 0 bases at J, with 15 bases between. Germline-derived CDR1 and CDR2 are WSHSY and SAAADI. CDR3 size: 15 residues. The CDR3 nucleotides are TGCGCCAGCATGGGAAGGGGCGGGGTGAACACTGAAGCTTTCTTT. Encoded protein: CASMGRGGVNTEAFF.

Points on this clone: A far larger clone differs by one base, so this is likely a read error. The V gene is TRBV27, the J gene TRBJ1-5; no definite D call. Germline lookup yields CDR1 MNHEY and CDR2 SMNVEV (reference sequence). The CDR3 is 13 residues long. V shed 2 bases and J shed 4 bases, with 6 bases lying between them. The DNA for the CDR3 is TGTGCCAGCAGTTTACGGTGGAATCAGCCCCAGCATTTT. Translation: CASSLRWNQPQHF.

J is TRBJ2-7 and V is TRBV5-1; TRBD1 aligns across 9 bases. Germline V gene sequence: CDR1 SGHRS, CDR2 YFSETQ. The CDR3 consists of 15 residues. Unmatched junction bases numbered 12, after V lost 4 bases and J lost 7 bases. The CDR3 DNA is TGCGCCAGCAGCCCGGAGGGACAGGGAGTAAGGGAGCAGTACTTC. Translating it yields CASSPEGQGVREQYF.

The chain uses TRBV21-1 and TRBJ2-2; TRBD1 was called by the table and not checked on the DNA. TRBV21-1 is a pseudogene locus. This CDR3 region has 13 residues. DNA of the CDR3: TGTGCCTGGACAGGGGGTAATTCCGGGGAGCTGTTTTTT. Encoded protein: CAWTGGNSGELFF.

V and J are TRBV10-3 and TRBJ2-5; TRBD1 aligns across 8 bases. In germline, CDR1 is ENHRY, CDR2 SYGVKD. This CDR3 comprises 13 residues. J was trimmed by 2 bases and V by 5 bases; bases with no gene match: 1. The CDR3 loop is CAISRDRQETQYF. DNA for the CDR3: TGTGCCATCAGTCGGGACAGGCAAGAGACCCAGTACTTC.

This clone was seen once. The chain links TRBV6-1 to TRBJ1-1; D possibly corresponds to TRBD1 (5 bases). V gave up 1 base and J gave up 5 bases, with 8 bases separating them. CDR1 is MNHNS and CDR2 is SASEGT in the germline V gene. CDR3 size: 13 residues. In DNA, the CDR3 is TGTGCCAGCAGTGAAGTCGGGGGAACTGAAGCTTTCTTT. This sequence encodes CASSEVGGTEAFF.

The chain's CDR3 is CASSTGQGAKNIQYF. In DNA, the CDR3 is TGTGCCAGTAGTACCGGACAGGGGGCCAAAAACATTCAGTACTTC. The J gene is TRBJ2-4, the V gene TRBV19; 9 nucleotides match TRBD1. The germline CDR1 and CDR2 sequences are LNHDA and SQIVND (reference sequence). V shed 4 bases, J shed 1 base, and the junction held 2 bases outside the gene matches. The CDR3 runs to 15 residues.

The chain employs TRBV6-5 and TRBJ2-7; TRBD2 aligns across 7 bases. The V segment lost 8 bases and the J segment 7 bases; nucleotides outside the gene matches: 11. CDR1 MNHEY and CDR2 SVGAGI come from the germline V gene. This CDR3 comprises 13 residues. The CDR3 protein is CASPGTSGGEQYF. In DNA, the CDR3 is TGTGCCAGCCCCGGGACCTCGGGAGGTGAGCAGTACTTC.

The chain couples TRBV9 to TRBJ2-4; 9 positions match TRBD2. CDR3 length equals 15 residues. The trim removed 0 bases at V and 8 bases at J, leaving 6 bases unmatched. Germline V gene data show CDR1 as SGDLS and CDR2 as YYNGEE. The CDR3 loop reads CASSVGNSGGDIQYF. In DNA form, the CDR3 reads TGTGCCAGCAGCGTAGGTAATAGCGGGGGTGACATTCAGTACTTC.

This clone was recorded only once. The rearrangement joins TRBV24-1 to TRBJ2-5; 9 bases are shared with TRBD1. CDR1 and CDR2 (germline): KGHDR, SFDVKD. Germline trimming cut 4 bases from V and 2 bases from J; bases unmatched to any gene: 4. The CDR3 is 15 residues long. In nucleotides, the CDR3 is TGTGCCACCAGTGACACGGGACAGGGACAAGAGACCCAGTACTTC. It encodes CATSDTGQGQETQYF.

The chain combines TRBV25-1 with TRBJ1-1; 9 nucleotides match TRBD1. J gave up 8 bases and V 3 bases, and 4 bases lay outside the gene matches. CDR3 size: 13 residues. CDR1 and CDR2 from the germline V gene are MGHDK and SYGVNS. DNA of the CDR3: TGTGCCAGCAGTGAGAGGGGGACAGGGGAAGCTTTCTTT. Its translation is CASSERGTGEAFF.

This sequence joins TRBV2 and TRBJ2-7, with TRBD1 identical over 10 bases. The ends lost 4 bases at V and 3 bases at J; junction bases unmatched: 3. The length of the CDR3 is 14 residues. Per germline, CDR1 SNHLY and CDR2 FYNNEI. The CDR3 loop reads CASSVGTGVYEQYF. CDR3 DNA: TGTGCCAGCAGTGTAGGGACAGGGGTCTACGAGCAGTACTTC.

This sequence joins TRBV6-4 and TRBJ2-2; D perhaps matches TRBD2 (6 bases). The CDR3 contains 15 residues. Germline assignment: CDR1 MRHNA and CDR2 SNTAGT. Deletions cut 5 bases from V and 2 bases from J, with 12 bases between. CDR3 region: CASSPRGLNTGELFF. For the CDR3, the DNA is TGTGCCAGCAGTCCGCGGGGCTTAAACACCGGGGAGCTGTTTTTT.

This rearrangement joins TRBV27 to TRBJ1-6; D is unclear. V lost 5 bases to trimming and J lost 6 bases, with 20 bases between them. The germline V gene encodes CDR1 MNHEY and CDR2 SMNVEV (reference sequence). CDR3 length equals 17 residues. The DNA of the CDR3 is TGTGCCAGCAGTCCCGGTCTTGCGGGCGTGGGTAATTCACCCCTCCACTTT. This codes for CASSPGLAGVGNSPLHF.

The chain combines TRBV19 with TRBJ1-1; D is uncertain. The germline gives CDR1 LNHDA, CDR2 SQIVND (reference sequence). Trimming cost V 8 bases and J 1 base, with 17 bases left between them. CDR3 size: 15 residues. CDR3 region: CASRLNPIKNTEAFF. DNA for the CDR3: TGTGCCAGTCGGTTAAACCCGATAAAGAACACTGAAGCTTTCTTT.

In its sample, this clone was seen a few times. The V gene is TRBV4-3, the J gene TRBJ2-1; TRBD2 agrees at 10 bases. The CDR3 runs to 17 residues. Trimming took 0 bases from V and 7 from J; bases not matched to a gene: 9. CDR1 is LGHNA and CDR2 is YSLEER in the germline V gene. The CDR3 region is CASSQDRRASGGNEQFF. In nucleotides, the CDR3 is TGCGCCAGCAGCCAAGACAGGAGGGCTAGCGGGGGTAATGAGCAGTTCTTC.

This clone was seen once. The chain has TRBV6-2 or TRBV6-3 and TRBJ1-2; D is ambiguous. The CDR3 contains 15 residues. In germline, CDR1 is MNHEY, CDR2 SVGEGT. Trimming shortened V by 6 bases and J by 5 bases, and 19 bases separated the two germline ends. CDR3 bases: TGTGCCAGCAGCCCGGAGGCCCGGGAGTCATATGGCTACACCTTC. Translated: CASSPEARESYGYTF.

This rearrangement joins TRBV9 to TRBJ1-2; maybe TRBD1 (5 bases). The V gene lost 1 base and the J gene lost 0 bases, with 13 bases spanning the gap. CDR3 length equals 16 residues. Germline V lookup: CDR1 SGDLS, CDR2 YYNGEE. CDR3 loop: CASSVSPGTSNYGYTF. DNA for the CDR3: TGTGCCAGCAGCGTAAGTCCTGGGACTTCTAACTATGGCTACACCTTC.

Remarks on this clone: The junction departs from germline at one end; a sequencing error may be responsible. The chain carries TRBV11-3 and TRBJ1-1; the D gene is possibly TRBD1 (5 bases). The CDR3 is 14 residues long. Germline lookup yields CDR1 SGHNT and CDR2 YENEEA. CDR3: CASSLAGLGAEAFF. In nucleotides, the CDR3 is TGTGCCAGCAGTTTAGCAGGGCTAGGCGCTGAAGCTTTCTTT.

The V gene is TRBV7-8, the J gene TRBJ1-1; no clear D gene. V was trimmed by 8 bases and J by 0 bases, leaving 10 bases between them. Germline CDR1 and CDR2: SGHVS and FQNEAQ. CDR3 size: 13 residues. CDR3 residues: CASCEALNTEAFF. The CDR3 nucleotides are TGTGCCAGCTGTGAGGCACTGAACACTGAAGCTTTCTTT. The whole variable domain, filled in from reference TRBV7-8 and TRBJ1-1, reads GAGVSQSPRYKVAKRGQDVALRCDPISGHVSLFWYQQALGQGPEFLTYFQNEAQLDKSGLPSDRFFAERPEGSVSTLKIQRTQQEDSAVYLCASCEALNTEAFFGQGTRLTVV.

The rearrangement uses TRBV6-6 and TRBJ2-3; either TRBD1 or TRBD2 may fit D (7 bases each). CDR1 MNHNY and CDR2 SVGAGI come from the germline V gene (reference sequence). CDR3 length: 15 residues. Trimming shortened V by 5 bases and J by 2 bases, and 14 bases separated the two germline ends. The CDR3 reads CASSRQGGDTDTQYF. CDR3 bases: TGTGCCAGCAGTCGACAGGGAGGGGACACAGATACGCAGTATTTT.

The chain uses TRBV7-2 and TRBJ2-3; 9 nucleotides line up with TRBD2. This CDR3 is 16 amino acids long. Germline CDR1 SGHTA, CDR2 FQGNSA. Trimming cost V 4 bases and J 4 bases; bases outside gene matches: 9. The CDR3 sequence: CASSSRGGAAADTQYF. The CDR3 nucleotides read TGTGCCAGCAGCTCCCGCGGGGGGGCGGCAGCAGATACGCAGTATTTT. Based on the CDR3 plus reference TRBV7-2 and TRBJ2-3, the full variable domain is GAGVSQSPSNKVTEKGKDVELRCDPISGHTALYWYRQSLGQGLEFLIYFQGNSAPDKSGLPSDRFSAERTGGSVSTLTIQRTQQEDSAVYLCASSSRGGAAADTQYFGPGTRLTVL.

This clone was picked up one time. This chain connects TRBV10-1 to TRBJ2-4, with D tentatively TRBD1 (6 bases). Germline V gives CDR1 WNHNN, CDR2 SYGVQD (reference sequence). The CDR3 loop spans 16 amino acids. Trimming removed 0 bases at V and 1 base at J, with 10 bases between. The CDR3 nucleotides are TGCGCCAGCAGTGAGTCGTACAGGGCGGCCAAAAACATTCAGTACTTC. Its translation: CASSESYRAAKNIQYF.

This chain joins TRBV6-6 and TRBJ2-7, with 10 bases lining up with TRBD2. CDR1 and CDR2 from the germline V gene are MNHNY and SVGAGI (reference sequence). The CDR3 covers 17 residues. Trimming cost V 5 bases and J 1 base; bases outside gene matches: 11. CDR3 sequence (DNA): TGTGCCAGCAGTCCCCTTAAGACTAGCGGGTTTTCCTACGAGCAGTACTTC. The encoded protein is CASSPLKTSGFSYEQYF.

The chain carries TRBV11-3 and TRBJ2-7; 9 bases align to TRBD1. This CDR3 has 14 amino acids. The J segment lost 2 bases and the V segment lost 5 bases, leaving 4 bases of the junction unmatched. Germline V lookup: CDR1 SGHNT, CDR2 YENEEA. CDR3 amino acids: CASSPGQGTYEQYF. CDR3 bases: TGTGCCAGCAGCCCGGGACAGGGAACCTACGAGCAGTACTTC.